What follows are 29 T cell receptor beta chains derived from one specimen sequenced in a study of shared clonotypes between healthy human individuals (dated by TCRdb to between 2020 and 2021). Libraries were made using the immunoSEQ multiplex PCR assay. TCRdb stores this immuneACCESS table with in-frame sequences only. Part of the clones is absent; in the studies checked, under half of the shortfall reflects unresolved V genes, and no reason is known for the rest. The sample table records over 700,000 clones; just under 75% of these occur just once. Of the sample, about 1.7% falls within the top ten clones. The specimen sequenced was memory CD4+ T cells sorted from blood. The label giving this sample's cell subset or site can be read as: CD45RA-negative fraction. Receptor source: a young woman in good health.

This clone was seen only once. The gene calls are TRBV5-4 and TRBJ2-1; 12 bases match TRBD2. This CDR3 has 15 amino acids. V shed 2 bases and J 9 bases; nucleotides not matched to a gene: 6. In germline, CDR1 is SGHNT, CDR2 YYREEE (reference sequence). CDR3 residues: CASSFRLAGVTEQFF. CDR3 sequence (DNA): TGTGCCAGCAGCTTTCGACTAGCGGGAGTCACTGAGCAGTTCTTC.

The chain recombines TRBV7-8 with TRBJ1-3, with TRBD1 matching 8 bases. CDR1 SGHVS and CDR2 FQNEAQ come from the germline V gene. This CDR3 comprises 16 residues. J lost 0 bases, V lost 3 bases, and 4 bases had no gene match. As DNA, the CDR3 is TGTGCCAGCAGCTTGTCCGGGACAGGCTCTGGAAACACCATATATTTT. As protein: CASSLSGTGSGNTIYF.

This chain connects TRBV28 to TRBJ1-3; D unclear. Trimming shortened V by 9 bases and J by 0 bases, and 12 bases separated the two germline ends. The CDR3 is 14 amino acids. Per germline, CDR1 MDHEN and CDR2 SYDVKM. In DNA form, the CDR3 reads TGTGCCAGTACATCCGCAGCCTCTGGAAACACCATATATTTT. Encoded protein: CASTSAASGNTIYF.

Note on this clone: Distinct nucleotide sequences in the sample also encode this CDR3. The V and J genes are TRBV28 and TRBJ1-1; 7 nucleotides align to TRBD1. The CDR3 sequence is 14 residues long. Germline CDR1 reads MDHEN; CDR2 reads SYDVKM. V trimming: 4 bases; J trimming: 4 bases; junction bases outside the gene matches: 6. CDR3 loop: CASSSDRVGTEAFF. CDR3 nucleotides: TGTGCCAGCAGTTCAGACAGGGTTGGCACTGAAGCTTTCTTT.

Only a few counts were recorded for this clone. This sequence joins TRBV2 and TRBJ1-2; no reliable D call. The germline CDR1 and CDR2 sequences are SNHLY and FYNNEI. V lost 6 bases and J lost 2, with 10 bases in between. The CDR3 runs 13 residues. The CDR3 loop reads CASRQDLNYGYTF. The DNA of the CDR3 is TGTGCCAGCAGGCAGGACTTAAACTATGGCTACACCTTC.

The V and J genes are TRBV6-1 and TRBJ1-2; 8 bases line up with TRBD1. Germline CDR1 reads MNHNS; CDR2 reads SASEGT. V lost 0 bases to trimming and J lost 4 bases; unmatched junction nucleotides: 7. This CDR3 comprises 16 residues. This CDR3 is CASSEAQGATLYGYTF. CDR3 DNA: TGTGCCAGCAGTGAAGCCCAGGGGGCGACCCTCTATGGCTACACCTTC.

The chain links TRBV19 to TRBJ1-1; D is uncertain. Between the trimmed V and J ends, which lost 5 bases and 6 bases, there was a span of 10 bases. Looked up from germline, CDR1 is LNHDA and CDR2 is SQIVND (reference sequence). The CDR3 loop spans 12 amino acids. The CDR3 bases are TGTGCCAGTAGTGGCCCCCACGCTGAAGCTTTCTTT. This sequence encodes CASSGPHAEAFF.

This clone has ten or more counts. The chain is built from TRBV28 and TRBJ2-3; 8 bases are shared with TRBD1. V was pared by 2 bases and J by 1 base, with 2 bases of the junction left unmatched. CDR3 length: 15 amino acids. CDR1 and CDR2 from the germline V gene are MDHEN and SYDVKM. Here the CDR3 DNA reads TGTGCCAGCAGTTTACGGACAGGGCGCACAGATACGCAGTATTTT. Its translation is CASSLRTGRTDTQYF.

This clone was recorded once. This rearrangement joins TRBV19 to TRBJ1-5; D may be TRBD1 (6 bases). Trimming pared 6 bases from V and 7 bases from J, leaving 19 bases between. This CDR3 region has 15 residues. The V gene's germline CDR1 is LNHDA and CDR2 SQIVND (reference sequence). The CDR3 region has the DNA TGTGCCAGTAGAAAGGACAGTAACGGCTACCAGCCCCAGCATTTT. Its protein is CASRKDSNGYQPQHF.

The chain employs TRBV29-1 and TRBJ2-3; D is possibly TRBD2 (5 bases). The CDR3 runs 12 residues. Germline lookup yields CDR1 SQVTM and CDR2 ANQGSEA. V was trimmed by 8 bases and J by 5 bases, leaving 14 bases between them. CDR3 amino acids: CSPGNGRDTQYF. CDR3 nucleotide sequence: TGCAGCCCCGGGAACGGGCGAGATACGCAGTATTTT.

This chain uses TRBV7-9 with TRBJ1-3, with D unclear. This CDR3 region has 16 residues. The ends were cut back, 2 bases at V and 0 bases at J, with 11 bases in the middle. From germline, CDR1 is SEHNR and CDR2 FQNEAQ (reference sequence). CDR3 coding DNA: TGTGCCAGCAGCTTAAGTTCACAGCACTCTGGAAACACCATATATTTT. Protein product: CASSLSSQHSGNTIYF.

The rearrangement uses TRBV19 and TRBJ2-5; D could derive from TRBD1 or TRBD2 (5 bases each). V shed 4 bases and J shed 5 bases, with 17 bases lying between them. Looked up from germline, CDR1 is LNHDA and CDR2 is SQIVND (reference sequence). CDR3 length: 15 amino acids. The CDR3 is CASSRETLGVETQYF. The DNA of the CDR3 is TGTGCCAGTAGTAGGGAGACACTGGGGGTCGAGACCCAGTACTTC.

This clone was observed once. The rearrangement uses TRBV18 and TRBJ2-5, with a tentative D call TRBD1 (6 bases). V was clipped by 4 bases and J by 1 base, with 13 bases between them. CDR1 KGHSH and CDR2 LQKENI come from the germline V gene. The CDR3 loop spans 15 amino acids. Here the CDR3 DNA reads TGTGCCAGCTCACGCAGTCAGGGGTTCCAAGAGACCCAGTACTTC. It codes for CASSRSQGFQETQYF.

V gene TRBV11-2 combines with J gene TRBJ2-7; TRBD1 matches at 10 bases. Unmatched junction bases numbered 10, after V lost 2 bases and J lost 6 bases. CDR3 length: 16 amino acids. CDR1 and CDR2 from the germline V gene are SGHAT and FQNNGV. For the CDR3, the DNA is TGTGCCAGCAGCTTAATGGGGACAGGGGATCTGGGCGAGCAGTACTTC. It yields the protein CASSLMGTGDLGEQYF.

The V gene is TRBV2, the J gene TRBJ2-7; 10 nucleotides line up with TRBD2. The germline V gene has CDR1 SNHLY and CDR2 FYNNEI. After removal of 6 bases from V and 4 bases from J, the junction contained 15 bases not matched to a gene. The CDR3 contains 17 residues. CDR3 residues: CASSPRGSGRARYEQYF. The CDR3 region has the DNA TGTGCCAGCAGCCCCAGGGGGAGCGGGAGGGCCAGGTACGAGCAGTACTTC. The variable domain in full, completed from reference TRBV2 and TRBJ2-7, reads EPEVTQTPSHQVTQMGQEVILRCVPISNHLYFYWYRQILGQKVEFLVSFYNNEISEKSEIFDDQFSVERPDGSNFTLKIRSTKLEDSAMYFCASSPRGSGRARYEQYFGPGTRLTVT.

This clone turned up a few times. The same CDR3 arises from other DNA sequences in this sample as well. This sequence joins TRBV5-1 and TRBJ2-1; D gene ambiguous. The CDR3 length is 15 residues. Germline V lookup: CDR1 SGHRS, CDR2 YFSETQ. Trimming shortened V by 5 bases and J by 0 bases, and 12 bases separated the two germline ends. As DNA, the CDR3 is TGCGCCAGCAGTTCTGACTCCGCCTCCTACAATGAGCAGTTCTTC. Its protein is CASSSDSASYNEQFF.

The V and J genes are TRBV6-6 and TRBJ2-1; 9 bases are a match to TRBD2. The ends lost 4 bases at V and 7 bases at J; junction bases unmatched: 5. The CDR3 has 14 residues. Germline V gene data show CDR1 as MNHNY and CDR2 as SVGAGI (reference sequence). CDR3 amino acids: CASSFGLAGNEQFF. The CDR3, as DNA: TGTGCCAGCAGTTTTGGGCTAGCGGGAAATGAGCAGTTCTTC.

The chain links TRBV19 to TRBJ2-4; 8 nucleotides align to TRBD1. Trimming took 7 bases from V and 9 from J; bases not matched to a gene: 8. This CDR3 region has 13 residues. Germline loops: CDR1 LNHDA, CDR2 SQIVND (reference sequence). The CDR3 sequence: CASTGQQGGIQYF. The CDR3 DNA reads TGTGCCAGTACGGGCCAACAGGGGGGCATTCAGTACTTC.

This clone was counted a few times. Its ends do not fully match the called genes, so a read error is possible. The rearrangement links TRBV2 to TRBJ2-7; D may be TRBD1 (5 bases). The germline gives CDR1 SNHLY, CDR2 FYNNEI. CDR3 length: 13 amino acids. The CDR3 bases are TGTGCCAGCAAAATGGGCGGTGGGGCCTTTAGTTCGTTC. The encoded protein is CASKMGGGAFSSF.

The chain combines TRBV6-6 with TRBJ2-1; D may correspond to TRBD1 or TRBD2 (5 bases each). Germline CDR1 MNHNY, CDR2 SVGAGI (reference sequence). V lost 2 bases and J 8 bases, leaving 13 bases between the germline ends. The CDR3 is 14 amino acids. CDR3 nucleotide sequence: TGTGCCAGCAGTTACGCCGGCAGGGACGATGAGCAGTTCTTC. This codes for CASSYAGRDDEQFF.

V gene TRBV6-5 combines with J gene TRBJ2-3; D is ambiguous. Germline values: CDR1 MNHEY, CDR2 SVGAGI. The CDR3 runs to 13 residues. V was clipped by 4 bases and J by 3 bases, with 8 bases between them. The chain's CDR3 is CASSSVSTDTQYF. CDR3 DNA sequence: TGTGCCAGCAGTTCGGTTAGTACAGATACGCAGTATTTT.

J is TRBJ2-7 and V is TRBV28, with 9 bases identical to TRBD2. Germline CDR1 reads MDHEN; CDR2 reads SYDVKM. The CDR3 is made up of 14 amino acids. V lost 5 bases, J lost 6 bases, and 8 bases stayed unmatched. The CDR3 nucleotides read TGTGCCAGCAGTCTTAGCGGGAGATTGGGCGAGCAGTACTTC. Protein: CASSLSGRLGEQYF.

V is TRBV11-1 and J is TRBJ1-2; the match to TRBD1 covers 8 bases. The CDR3 extends over 16 amino acids. In germline, CDR1 is SGHAT, CDR2 FQDESV (reference sequence). V gave up 5 bases and J gave up 1 base; unmatched junction bases: 9. This CDR3 reads CASSPGGGRINYGYTF. In nucleotides, the CDR3 is TGTGCCAGCAGCCCAGGGGGCGGCAGAATTAACTATGGCTACACCTTC.

This chain links TRBV7-9 with TRBJ2-7; D might be TRBD2 (5 bases). Trimming removed 2 bases from V and 0 bases from J, with 8 bases in between. CDR1 and CDR2 from the germline V gene are SEHNR and FQNEAQ (reference sequence). The CDR3 spans 14 residues. In DNA form, the CDR3 reads TGTGCCAGCAGCTTAAGCGGCTTCTCCTACGAGCAGTACTTC. It encodes CASSLSGFSYEQYF.

This clone was seen only once. The chain couples TRBV10-3 to TRBJ2-5; 9 nucleotides agree with TRBD2. J gave up 5 bases and V 3 bases, and 7 bases lay outside the gene matches. The CDR3 extends over 15 amino acids. CDR1 and CDR2 from the germline V gene are ENHRY and SYGVKD. CDR3: CAISDGSGSGETQYF. The CDR3 bases are TGTGCCATCAGTGATGGTAGCGGGAGCGGTGAGACCCAGTACTTC.

This sequence joins TRBV5-8 and TRBJ2-2, with 7 bases aligning to TRBD1. With V trimmed by 3 bases and J by 1 base, 6 bases remained unmatched. Germline CDR1 SGHTS, CDR2 YDEGEE. The CDR3 extends over 16 amino acids. In DNA form, the CDR3 reads TGTGCCAGCAGCTCGTACAGGGGCCGGAACACCGGGGAGCTGTTTTTT. It specifies CASSSYRGRNTGELFF.

The chain is built from TRBV6-1 and TRBJ2-1, with 9 bases lining up with TRBD1. Germline lookup yields CDR1 MNHNS and CDR2 SASEGT. V shed 0 bases and J 10 bases; nucleotides not matched to a gene: 7. The length of the CDR3 is 15 residues. DNA of the CDR3: TGTGCCAGCAGTGAAGCGACAGGGGGTCCTTGGGAGCAGTTCTTC. Protein product: CASSEATGGPWEQFF.

The chain uses TRBV28 and TRBJ2-5, with 16 bases matching TRBD2. This CDR3 contains 14 residues. The germline gives CDR1 MDHEN, CDR2 SYDVKM. V dropped 5 bases and J dropped 13; count of bases not matched to a gene: 7. CDR3 in DNA: TGTGCCAGCAGTCCAGGGACTAGCGGGAGGGCCCGGTACTTC. Its protein is CASSPGTSGRARYF. Full variable domain (outside the CDR3, taken from reference TRBV28 and TRBJ2-5): DVKVTQSSRYLVKRTGEKVFLECVQDMDHENMFWYRQDPGLGLRLIYFSYDVKMKEKGDIPEGYSVSREKKERFSLILESASTNQTSMYLCASSPGTSGRARYFGPGTRLLVL.

J is TRBJ2-7 and V is TRBV6-5, with 8 bases lining up with TRBD2. Germline CDR1 is MNHEY and CDR2 is SVGAGI. The V and J ends lost 2 bases and 7 bases, in that order; junction bases with no gene match: 7. The CDR3 totals 14 residues. The CDR3 DNA is TGTGCCAGCAGTTACGAGCGGGAGAGGTCGGAGCAGTACTTC. This gives the protein CASSYERERSEQYF.